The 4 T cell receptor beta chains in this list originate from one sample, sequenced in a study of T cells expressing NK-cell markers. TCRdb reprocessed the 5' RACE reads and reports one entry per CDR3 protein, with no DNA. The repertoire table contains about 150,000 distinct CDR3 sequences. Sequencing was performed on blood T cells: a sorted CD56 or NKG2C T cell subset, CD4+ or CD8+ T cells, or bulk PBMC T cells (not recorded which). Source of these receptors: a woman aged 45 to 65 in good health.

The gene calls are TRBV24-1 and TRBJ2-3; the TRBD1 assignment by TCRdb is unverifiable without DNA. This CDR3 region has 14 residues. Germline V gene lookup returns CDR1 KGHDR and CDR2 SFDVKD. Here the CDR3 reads CATSDLGTGSTQYF.

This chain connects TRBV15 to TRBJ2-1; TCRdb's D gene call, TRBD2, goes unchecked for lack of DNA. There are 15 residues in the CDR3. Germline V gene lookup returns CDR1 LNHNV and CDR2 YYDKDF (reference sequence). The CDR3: CATSRDSGRADEQFF. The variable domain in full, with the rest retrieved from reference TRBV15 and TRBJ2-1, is DAMVIQNPRYQVTQFGKPVTLSCSQTLNHNVMYWYQQKSSQAPKLLFHYYDKDFNNEADTPDNFQSRRPNTSFCFLDIRSPGLGDTAMYLCATSRDSGRADEQFFGPGTRLTVL.

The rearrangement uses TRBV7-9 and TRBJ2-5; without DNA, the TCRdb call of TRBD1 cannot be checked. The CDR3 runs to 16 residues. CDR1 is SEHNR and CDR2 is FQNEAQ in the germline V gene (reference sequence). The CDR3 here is CASSFSGGGRSETQYF. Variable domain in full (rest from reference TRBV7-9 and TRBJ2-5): DTGVSQNPRHKITKRGQNVTFRCDPISEHNRLYWYRQTLGQGPEFLTYFQNEAQLEKSRLLSDRFSAERPKGSFSTLEIQRTEQGDSAMYLCASSFSGGGRSETQYFGPGTRLLVL.

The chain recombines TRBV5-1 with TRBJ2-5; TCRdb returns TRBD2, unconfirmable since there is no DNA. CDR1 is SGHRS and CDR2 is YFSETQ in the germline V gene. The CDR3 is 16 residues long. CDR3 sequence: CASSVQQGPRKETQYF.